In this sample, the clone carrying this T cell receptor (beta chain) is large. This sample was taken from a study of T cell repertoires in cytomegalovirus infection. Germline loops: CDR1 SGHTA, CDR2 FQGNSA. The CDR3 extends over 14 amino acids. V lost 1 base, J lost 2 bases, and 8 bases lay in between. TCRdb analysed the reads with MiXCR anew, one entry per CDR3 protein. The sample gives almost 550,000 distinct CDR3 sequences, approximately 15% of which show up once; under 30% is in the top ten. The sample was CD8+ T cells from PBMCs. This chain connects TRBV7-2 to TRBJ2-5; tentatively, D is TRBD2 (6 bases). The receptor's source is a human donor in good health (CMV status not recorded). Some clones in this sample may be carry-over from other donors' samples. DNA of the CDR3: TGTGCCAGCAGCTTAGATGGGGGGCAAGAGACCCAGTACTTC. It codes for CASSLDGGQETQYF.